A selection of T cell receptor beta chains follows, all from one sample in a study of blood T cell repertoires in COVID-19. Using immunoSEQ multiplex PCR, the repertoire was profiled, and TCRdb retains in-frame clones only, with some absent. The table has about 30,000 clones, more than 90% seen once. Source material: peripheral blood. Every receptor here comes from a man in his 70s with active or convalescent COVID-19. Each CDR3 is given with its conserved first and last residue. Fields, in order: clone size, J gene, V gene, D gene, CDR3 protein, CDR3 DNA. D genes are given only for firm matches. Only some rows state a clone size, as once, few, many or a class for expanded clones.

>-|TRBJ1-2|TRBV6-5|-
CASSYSMSGGYGYTF
TGTGCCAGCAGTTACTCGATGTCGGGAGGGTATGGCTACACCTTC
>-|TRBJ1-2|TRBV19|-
CASSIIPTPQGQGYGYTF
TGTGCCAGTAGTATCATCCCCACACCACAGGGTCAAGGTTATGGCTACACCTTC
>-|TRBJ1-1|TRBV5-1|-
CASSIDMNTEAFF
TGCGCCAGCAGCATAGACATGAACACTGAAGCTTTCTTT
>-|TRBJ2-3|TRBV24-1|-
CATSVSGDSTDTQYF
TGTGCCACCTCTGTGAGCGGCGATTCCACAGATACGCAGTATTTT
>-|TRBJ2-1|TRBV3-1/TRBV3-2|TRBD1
CASSRQGAGLLAIPEQFF
TGTGCCAGCAGTAGACAGGGGGCTGGGTTACTAGCGATCCCCGAGCAGTTCTTC
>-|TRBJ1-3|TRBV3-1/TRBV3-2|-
CASSVAGNTIYF
TGTGCCAGCAGCGTCGCCGGGAACACCATATATTTT
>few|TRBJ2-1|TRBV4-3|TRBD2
CASSPQVGGSSYNEQFF
TGCGCCAGCAGCCCTCAGGTCGGGGGGAGCTCCTACAATGAGCAGTTCTTC
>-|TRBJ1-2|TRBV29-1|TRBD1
CSVEEWDRAFGYTF
TGCAGCGTTGAAGAGTGGGACAGGGCTTTTGGCTACACCTTC
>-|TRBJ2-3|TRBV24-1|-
CATSDSGRTDTQYF
TGTGCCACCAGTGATTCGGGTCGCACAGATACGCAGTATTTT
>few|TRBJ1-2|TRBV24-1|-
CATSDSYYGYTF
TGTGCCACCAGTGATTCTTACTATGGCTACACCTTC
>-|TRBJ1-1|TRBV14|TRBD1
CASSHRTGVGSTEAFF
TGTGCCAGCAGCCATCGGACAGGTGTCGGTAGCACTGAAGCTTTCTTT
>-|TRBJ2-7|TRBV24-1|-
CATSDLGGTDYEQYF
TGTGCCACCAGTGATTTAGGCGGGACTGACTACGAGCAGTACTTC
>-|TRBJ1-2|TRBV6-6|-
CASTWGEGGYGYTF
TGTGCCAGCACCTGGGGGGAGGGCGGCTATGGCTACACCTTC
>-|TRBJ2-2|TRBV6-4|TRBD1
CASSDGQGNDGELFF
TGTGCCAGCAGTGACGGACAGGGGAATGACGGGGAGCTGTTTTTT
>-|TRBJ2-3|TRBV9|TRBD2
CASTRSGRPVDTQYF
TGTGCCAGCACTCGTAGCGGGAGGCCGGTGGATACGCAGTATTTT
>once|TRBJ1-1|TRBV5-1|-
CASSLERAVGDTEAFF
TGCGCCAGCAGCCTGGAAAGGGCGGTCGGGGACACTGAAGCTTTCTTT
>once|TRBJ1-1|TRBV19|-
CASLRGGNTEAFF
TGTGCCAGTCTAAGGGGGGGGAACACTGAAGCTTTCTTT
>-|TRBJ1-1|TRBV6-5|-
CASSNLGRTEAFF
TGTGCCAGCAGTAACCTAGGCCGAACTGAAGCTTTCTTT
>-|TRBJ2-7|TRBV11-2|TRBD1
CASSSVLRTGIIKGQYF
TGTGCCAGCAGCTCGGTTCTCCGGACAGGGATTATCAAAGGGCAGTACTTC
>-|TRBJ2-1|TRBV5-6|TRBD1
CASSFGDSPYNEQFF
TGTGCCAGCAGCTTTGGGGACAGTCCCTACAATGAGCAGTTCTTC
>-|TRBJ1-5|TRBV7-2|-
CASSTHPSNQPQHF
TGTGCCAGCAGCACACACCCGAGCAATCAGCCCCAGCATTTT
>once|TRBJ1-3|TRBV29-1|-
CSVVTPGNTIYF
TGCAGCGTTGTTACTCCTGGAAACACCATATATTTT
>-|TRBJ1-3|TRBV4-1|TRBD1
CASSQVLGTGYFPSGNTIYF
TGCGCCAGCAGCCAAGTTTTAGGGACAGGATACTTCCCCTCTGGAAACACCATATATTTT
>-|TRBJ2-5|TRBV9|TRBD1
CASSEGQLQETQYF
TGTGCCAGCAGCGAGGGACAGCTACAAGAGACCCAGTACTTC
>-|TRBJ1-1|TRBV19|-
CASSMTLNTEAFF
TGTGCCAGTAGTATGACACTGAACACTGAAGCTTTCTTT
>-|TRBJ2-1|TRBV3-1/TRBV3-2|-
CASSQGRNSYNEQFF
TGTGCCAGCAGCCAAGGGCGGAACTCCTACAATGAGCAGTTCTTC
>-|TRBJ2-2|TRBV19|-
CASSFTIVTGELFF
TGTGCCAGTAGTTTCACCATAGTTACCGGGGAGCTGTTTTTT
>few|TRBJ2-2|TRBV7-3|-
CASSIGGQITGELFF
TGTGCCAGCAGCATTGGAGGACAGATAACCGGGGAGCTGTTTTTT
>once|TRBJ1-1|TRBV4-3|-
CASSPPGVNTEAFF
TGCGCCAGCAGCCCCCCGGGTGTCAACACTGAAGCTTTCTTT
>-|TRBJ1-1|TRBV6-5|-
CASSPRNTEAFF
TGTGCCAGCAGCCCCAGGAACACTGAAGCTTTCTTT
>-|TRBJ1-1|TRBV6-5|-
CATKDRPPLNTEAFF
TGTGCCACGAAGGACAGACCGCCTCTGAACACTGAAGCTTTCTTT
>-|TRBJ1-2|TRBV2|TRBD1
CASRETGSYYGYTF
TGTGCCAGCAGAGAGACAGGGTCCTACTATGGCTACACCTTC
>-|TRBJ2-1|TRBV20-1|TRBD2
CSASNWASGRNEQFF
TGCAGTGCGAGTAATTGGGCTAGCGGGAGGAATGAGCAGTTCTTC
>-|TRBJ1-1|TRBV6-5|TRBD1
CASSYGQVNTEAFF
TGTGCCAGCAGCTACGGACAGGTGAACACTGAAGCTTTCTTT
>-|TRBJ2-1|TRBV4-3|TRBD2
CASSQLAGGNNEQFF
TGCGCCAGCAGCCAACTAGCGGGGGGAAACAATGAGCAGTTCTTC
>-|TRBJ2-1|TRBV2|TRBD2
CASSERGTDLGEQFF
TGTGCCAGCAGTGAGCGGGGGACCGACTTGGGTGAGCAGTTCTTC
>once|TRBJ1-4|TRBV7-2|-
CASSLPPREKLFF
TGTGCCAGCAGCCTACCACCTCGTGAAAAACTGTTTTTT
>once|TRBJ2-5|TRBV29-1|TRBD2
CSVEGTSPLQETQYF
TGCAGCGTTGAAGGGACTAGCCCCCTTCAAGAGACCCAGTACTTC
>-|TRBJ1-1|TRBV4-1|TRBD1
CASSQDGTGSSVNTEAFF
TGCGCCAGCAGCCAAGATGGGACAGGGTCCTCGGTGAACACTGAAGCTTTCTTT
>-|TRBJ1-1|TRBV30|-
CAWTRNAVLGHLNTEAFF
TGTGCCTGGACCCGAAACGCCGTCCTGGGACACTTGAACACTGAAGCTTTCTTT
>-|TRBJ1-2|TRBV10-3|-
CAISALEPGYGYTF
TGTGCCATCAGTGCCTTGGAGCCGGGCTATGGCTACACCTTC
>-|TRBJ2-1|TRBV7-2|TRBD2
CASSVSGGARNEQFF
TGTGCCAGCAGCGTAAGCGGGGGGGCTCGGAATGAGCAGTTCTTC